Shown below are 18 T cell receptor beta chains from a single sample sequenced in a study of monozygotic twins with inflammatory bowel disease. TCRdb reprocessed the 5' RACE reads and keeps a single row for each CDR3 protein, giving no DNA. This sample's table has more than 85,000 distinct CDR3 sequences. Source material: blood. These receptors were taken from a human donor with ulcerative colitis or Crohn's disease, or a healthy co-twin of an affected twin (not recorded which).

The V call is TRBV15, the J call TRBJ2-7; without DNA, the TCRdb call of TRBD2 cannot be checked. The CDR3 covers 18 residues. Per germline, CDR1 LNHNV and CDR2 YYDKDF (reference sequence). The CDR3 here is CATSRDPGGATRPYEQYF.

The gene calls are TRBV20-1 and TRBJ2-7. This CDR3 has 13 amino acids. The germline gives CDR1 DFQATT, CDR2 SNEGSKA (reference sequence). This chain's CDR3 is CSATPYADYEQYF.

This CDR3 is CASSRQGNTEAFF. The chain employs TRBV2 and TRBJ1-1; TCRdb indicates TRBD1, and absent DNA this call remains unverified. CDR1 SNHLY and CDR2 FYNNEI come from the germline V gene. CDR3 length: 13 residues.

The chain carries TRBV7-9 and TRBJ1-5. The CDR3 is 15 amino acids. Germline CDR1 and CDR2: SEHNR and FQNEAQ (reference sequence). The CDR3 sequence: CASSLGASTNQPQHF.

The chain combines TRBV6-5 with TRBJ1-3. The CDR3 consists of 15 residues. Germline values: CDR1 MNHEY, CDR2 SVGAGI. CDR3 protein: CASSYDLSSGNTIYF.

This CDR3 reads CASSDGPLSPLHF. The chain employs TRBV7-9 and TRBJ1-6. Germline values: CDR1 SEHNR, CDR2 FQNEAQ (reference sequence). The CDR3 is 13 residues long.

The chain carries TRBV5-1 and TRBJ2-1; TCRdb picks TRBD2, but there is no DNA to check that call. In germline, CDR1 is SGHRS, CDR2 YFSETQ. The CDR3 loop spans 15 amino acids. The CDR3 sequence is CASSLALAGDNEQFF.

V gene TRBV4-1 combines with J gene TRBJ2-7; checking the TCRdb D call of TRBD1 is not possible without DNA. The CDR3 has 16 residues. CDR1 and CDR2 from the germline V gene are MGHRA and YSYEKL. CDR3 sequence: CASSQTGASSSYEQYF.

This sequence joins TRBV5-1 and TRBJ2-7. The CDR3 extends over 13 amino acids. CDR1 and CDR2 from the germline V gene are SGHRS and YFSETQ. The CDR3 here is CASSFAALNEQYF.

The rearrangement links TRBV2 to TRBJ2-7; TCRdb calls TRBD1, which cannot be checked without DNA. Germline V gene lookup returns CDR1 SNHLY and CDR2 FYNNEI. This CDR3 is built from 14 residues. The CDR3: CASSAGRNSYEQYF.

V gene TRBV7-8 combines with J gene TRBJ1-6; there is no DNA to check the TCRdb D call of TRBD1. From germline, CDR1 is SGHVS and CDR2 FQNEAQ. The CDR3 is made up of 15 amino acids. CDR3 in amino acids: CASSYPGQHNSPLHF.

The chain combines TRBV7-9 with TRBJ2-2; the D call of TRBD2 rests on TCRdb alone, since no DNA is present to check it. CDR1 is SEHNR and CDR2 is FQNEAQ in the germline V gene (reference sequence). This CDR3 is 16 amino acids long. CDR3 sequence: CASSPPLGPNTGELFF.

V usage is TRBV11-2 and J usage is TRBJ2-5; TCRdb outputs TRBD2, but without DNA this stays unchecked. CDR1 SGHAT and CDR2 FQNNGV come from the germline V gene. The CDR3 length is 14 residues. The CDR3 sequence is CASSSGTVGETQYF. Filled out from reference TRBV11-2 and TRBJ2-5, the complete variable domain reads EAGVAQSPRYKIIEKRQSVAFWCNPISGHATLYWYQQILGQGPKLLIQFQNNGVVDDSQLPKDRFSAERLKGVDSTLKIQPAKLEDSAVYLCASSSGTVGETQYFGPGTRLLVL.

This chain links TRBV12-3 or TRBV12-4 with TRBJ2-1; lacking DNA, the TRBD2 call made by TCRdb goes unchecked. The CDR3 has 15 amino acids. The chain's CDR3 is CASSFESGGINEQFF.

The rearrangement links TRBV18 to TRBJ1-1; absent DNA, TCRdb's TRBD1 call cannot be checked. Germline CDR1 and CDR2: KGHSH and LQKENI. The CDR3 extends over 16 amino acids. This chain's CDR3 is CASSYSTGALNTEAFF.

The chain combines TRBV6-6 with TRBJ2-7; the TRBD2 assignment by TCRdb is unverifiable without DNA. The CDR3 consists of 14 residues. The germline gives CDR1 MNHNY, CDR2 SVGAGI (reference sequence). This CDR3 is CASSHGTSSYEQYF.

V gene TRBV5-4 combines with J gene TRBJ2-3; there is no DNA to check the TCRdb D call of TRBD2. CDR1 and CDR2 from the germline V gene are SGHNT and YYREEE (reference sequence). The CDR3 covers 16 residues. The CDR3 sequence: CASSSGLAGVTDTQYF.

The V and J genes are TRBV29-1 and TRBJ2-7; TCRdb picks TRBD1, but there is no DNA to check that call. Germline CDR1 reads SQVTM; CDR2 reads ANQGSEA. The CDR3 runs 14 residues. The CDR3: CSVEGGTGSSEQYF.